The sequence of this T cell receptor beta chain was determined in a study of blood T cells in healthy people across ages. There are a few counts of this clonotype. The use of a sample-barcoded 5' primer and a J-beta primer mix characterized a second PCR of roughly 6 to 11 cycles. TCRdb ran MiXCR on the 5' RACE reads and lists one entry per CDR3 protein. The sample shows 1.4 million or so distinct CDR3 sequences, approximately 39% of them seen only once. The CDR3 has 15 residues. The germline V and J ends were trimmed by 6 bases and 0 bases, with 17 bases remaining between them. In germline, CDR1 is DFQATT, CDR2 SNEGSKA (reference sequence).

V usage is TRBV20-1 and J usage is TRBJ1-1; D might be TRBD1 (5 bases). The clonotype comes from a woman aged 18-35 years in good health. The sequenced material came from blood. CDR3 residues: CSARRGTLLNTEAFF. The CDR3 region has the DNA TGCAGTGCCCGACGAGGGACCCTTTTGAACACTGAAGCTTTCTTT.